These T cell receptor beta chains were read from a single sample in a study of shared clonotypes between healthy human individuals. The protocol was immunoSEQ multiplex PCR, while the TCRdb copy is restricted to in-frame clones and leaves out a portion. Of approximately 2,000,000 clones listed, around 92% are singletons. Sequencing input: naive CD4+ T cells from PBMCs. Receptors originate from a man aged 18 to 29 in good health. Some clones in this sample may be carry-over from other donors' samples. The CDR3 runs from the conserved cysteine through the conserved F or W. A D gene is named only where the DNA matches it firmly. A clone size is listed for some rows: how often the clone was seen (once, few, many), or a class if it is expanded.

once,TRBD1,TRBV28,TRBJ2-2,CASRGQGDTGELFF,TGTGCCAGCAGGGGACAGGGCGACACCGGGGAGCTGTTTTTT
few,TRBD2,TRBV18,TRBJ2-1,CASSPSAGDVPFF,TGTGCCAGCTCACCATCGGCGGGAGATGTCCCGTTCTTC
-,-,TRBV19,TRBJ2-2,CASSVANTGELFF,TGTGCCTCCAGCGTCGCTAACACCGGGGAGCTGTTTTTT
few,-,TRBV30,TRBJ1-1,CAWSQQPNTEAFF,TGTGCCTGGAGTCAACAGCCAAACACTGAAGCTTTCTTT
-,-,TRBV19,TRBJ2-6,CATHSPGANVLTF,TGTGCCACTCATAGCCCGGGAGCCAACGTCCTGACTTTC
-,-,TRBV11-3,TRBJ2-1,CASSCLWRHCSYNEQFF,TGTGCCAGCAGCTGCCTATGGAGACACTGCTCCTACAATGAGCAGTTCTTC
-,-,TRBV11-3,TRBJ2-3,CASSLGWADTQYF,TGTGCCAGCAGCTTAGGGTGGGCGGATACGCAGTATTTT
-,TRBD1,TRBV28,TRBJ1-5,CASSLLTGDWVGQPQHF,TGTGCCAGCAGTTTATTGACAGGGGATTGGGTTGGTCAGCCCCAGCATTTT
-,-,TRBV10-1,TRBJ2-3,CASSEVGGTQYF,TGCGCCAGCAGTGAGGTCGGGGGCACGCAGTATTTT
-,-,TRBV18,TRBJ2-5,CASSPGPGETQYF,TGTGCCAGCTCTCCGGGGCCTGGAGAGACCCAGTACTTC
-,-,TRBV2,TRBJ1-1,CASSEDLNTEAFF,TGTGCCAGCAGTGAAGACCTGAACACTGAAGCTTTCTTT
-,-,TRBV5-3,TRBJ2-7,CARRAGSDREEQYF,TGTGCCAGAAGGGCGGGCTCCGACCGAGAGGAGCAGTACTTC
-,-,TRBV5-4,TRBJ2-5,CASSLALSQETQYF,TGTGCCAGCAGCTTGGCTCTCAGCCAAGAGACCCAGTACTTC
-,-,TRBV9,TRBJ1-5,CASSVGADGNQPQHF,TGTGCCAGCAGCGTAGGGGCAGACGGCAATCAGCCCCAGCATTTT
-,-,TRBV28,TRBJ2-1,CASSFGPPPANFF,TGTGCCAGCAGTTTTGGCCCCCCCCCGGCAAATTTCTTC
few,TRBD1,TRBV5-1,TRBJ2-7,CASSSARQGESEQYF,TGCGCCAGCAGCTCCGCTCGACAGGGTGAGTCCGAGCAGTACTTC
-,-,TRBV7-9,TRBJ1-6,CASSYDTIHSPLHF,TGTGCCAGCAGTTATGACACCATTCATTCACCCCTCCACTTT
-,-,TRBV18,TRBJ2-2,CASSRQGGSGELFF,TGTGCCAGCTCACGCCAGGGTGGTTCCGGGGAGCTGTTTTTT
-,-,TRBV2,TRBJ1-2,CASSESDRDGYTF,TGTGCCAGCAGTGAGTCGGACAGAGATGGCTACACCTTC
-,-,TRBV10-2,TRBJ1-2,CASSEQGGGYTF,TGCGCCAGCAGTGAGCAGGGAGGGGGCTACACCTTC
-,TRBD1,TRBV5-1,TRBJ2-1,CASVRDSSYNEQFF,TGCGCCAGCGTCCGGGACAGCTCCTACAATGAGCAGTTCTTC
-,-,TRBV7-2,TRBJ2-1,CASSLVQFGGNEQFF,TGTGCCAGCAGCTTAGTTCAATTTGGGGGCAATGAGCAGTTCTTC
-,TRBD1,TRBV28,TRBJ2-3,CASRRQGGDTQYF,TGTGCCAGCAGAAGACAGGGTGGGGATACGCAGTATTTT
few,-,TRBV6-5,TRBJ1-2,CASSYNGLYTF,TGTGCCAGCAGTTACAATGGCCTCTACACCTTC
once,TRBD2,TRBV11-3,TRBJ2-2,CASSLGMGSGRNTGELFF,TGTGCCAGCAGCTTAGGGATGGGTAGCGGGAGGAACACCGGGGAGCTGTTTTTT
-,-,TRBV7-8,TRBJ2-1,CASSLAAGPNEQFF,TGTGCCAGCAGCTTAGCCGCAGGGCCAAATGAGCAGTTCTTC
-,TRBD1,TRBV11-2,TRBJ2-6,CASSFDRGVPGANVLTF,TGTGCCAGCAGCTTCGACAGGGGGGTTCCTGGGGCCAACGTCCTGACTTTC
-,-,TRBV5-1,TRBJ2-5,CASSLSGDEETQYF,TGCGCCAGCAGCTTGTCAGGAGACGAAGAGACCCAGTACTTC
-,-,TRBV6-6,TRBJ2-1,CASTRSRTSRFGEQFF,TGTGCCAGCACCCGCTCCAGAACTAGTAGGTTCGGTGAGCAGTTCTTC
-,-,TRBV28,TRBJ2-2,CASSSGSDTGELFF,TGTGCCAGCAGTAGCGGGTCTGACACCGGGGAGCTGTTTTTT
-,TRBD2,TRBV11-2,TRBJ2-3,CASSRGLAPSTDTQYF,TGTGCCAGCAGCAGAGGACTAGCGCCAAGCACAGATACGCAGTATTTT
once,TRBD1,TRBV10-3,TRBJ2-5,CAISDISTGMETQYF,TGTGCCATCAGTGATATCTCGACAGGGATGGAGACCCAGTACTTC
-,-,TRBV21-1,TRBJ1-1,CASSKSRQTNTEAFF,TGTGCCAGCAGCAAATCCCGTCAGACCAACACTGAAGCTTTCTTT
-,TRBD2,TRBV5-1,TRBJ2-2,CASSLLAGAAGELFF,TGCGCCAGCAGCTTGCTAGCGGGAGCAGCCGGGGAGCTGTTTTTT
-,-,TRBV7-2,TRBJ1-4,CASSLRSSNEKLFF,TGTGCCAGCAGCTTAAGATCTTCTAATGAAAAACTGTTTTTT
-,TRBD1,TRBV19,TRBJ2-7,CASSIGGRDRGRSEQYF,TGTGCCAGTAGTATAGGGGGCCGGGACAGGGGGCGCTCCGAGCAGTACTTC
-,-,TRBV6-5,TRBJ2-3,CASSPNTDTQYF,TGTGCCAGCAGTCCGAACACAGATACGCAGTATTTT
-,-,TRBV18,TRBJ1-4,CASSPGGMGKLFF,TGTGCCAGCTCACCCGGGGGAATGGGGAAACTGTTTTTT
-,-,TRBV2,TRBJ1-2,CASSGPGGSDGYTF,TGTGCCAGCAGTGGGCCGGGTGGGTCTGATGGCTACACCTTC
-,-,TRBV28,TRBJ2-2,CASSLRVPTGELFF,TGTGCCAGCAGTTTACGGGTGCCAACCGGGGAGCTGTTTTTT
-,-,TRBV5-1,TRBJ2-1,CASSLPPGQGPHRTHYNEQFF,TGCGCCAGCAGTTTGCCTCCGGGACAAGGGCCCCATCGTACCCACTACAATGAGCAGTTCTTC
-,-,TRBV2,TRBJ1-2,CASSELGPDSSRRNTF,TGTGCCAGCAGTGAGCTCGGTCCAGACAGTTCCCGGCGAAACACCTTC
-,-,TRBV19,TRBJ1-1,CASSNTGFSSFF,TGTGCCAGTAGTAATACAGGGTTCTCGTCTTTCTTT
-,TRBD1,TRBV28,TRBJ1-4,CASTGGQGLGEKLFF,TGTGCCAGCACCGGCGGACAGGGGCTCGGTGAAAAACTGTTTTTT
-,-,TRBV7-9,TRBJ1-5,CASSLAGRYQPQHF,TGTGCCAGCAGCTTAGCCGGGAGATATCAGCCCCAGCATTTT
once,-,TRBV7-9,TRBJ2-7,CASSKIGPQSSYEQYF,TGTGCCAGCAGCAAGATAGGTCCCCAGAGCTCCTACGAGCAGTACTTC
-,-,TRBV10-1,TRBJ2-1,CASSEAKTANNEQFF,TGCGCCAGCAGTGAGGCAAAAACAGCAAACAATGAGCAGTTCTTC
-,TRBD1,TRBV5-6,TRBJ2-2,CASSLENHRGVQELFF,TGTGCCAGCAGCTTGGAGAACCACAGGGGGGTCCAGGAGCTGTTTTTT